This TCR beta chain was identified during a study of blood T cell repertoires in COVID-19. Study context: COVID-19 samples collected from the United States, Italy and Spain covered acute and convalescent phases. T cells, B-cell-depleted T cells, or PBMCs supplied cDNA or gDNA.

Original handling: Nucleated cell counts were estimated from reference gene primer amplification. The method was immunoSEQ multiplex PCR; TCRdb's version includes in-frame clones alone and lacks a portion of them. That table furnishes V, J and clone size, whereas the DNA furnished D and trimming. The table shows over 250,000 clones, with 80% to 90% occurring only once. V lost 0 bases and J lost 4, with 12 bases in between. This CDR3 spans 16 amino acids. The germline CDR1 and CDR2 sequences are LGHNA and YSLEER. V and J are TRBV4-3 and TRBJ2-2, with D maybe TRBD1 (5 bases). Material for sequencing was peripheral blood. This TCR was sampled from a woman aged 50 to 60 who had recovered from COVID-19. In nucleotides, the CDR3 is TGCGCCAGCAGCCAAGATCCAGCAGGGCTCACCGGGGAGCTGTTTTTT. Translating it yields CASSQDPAGLTGELFF.